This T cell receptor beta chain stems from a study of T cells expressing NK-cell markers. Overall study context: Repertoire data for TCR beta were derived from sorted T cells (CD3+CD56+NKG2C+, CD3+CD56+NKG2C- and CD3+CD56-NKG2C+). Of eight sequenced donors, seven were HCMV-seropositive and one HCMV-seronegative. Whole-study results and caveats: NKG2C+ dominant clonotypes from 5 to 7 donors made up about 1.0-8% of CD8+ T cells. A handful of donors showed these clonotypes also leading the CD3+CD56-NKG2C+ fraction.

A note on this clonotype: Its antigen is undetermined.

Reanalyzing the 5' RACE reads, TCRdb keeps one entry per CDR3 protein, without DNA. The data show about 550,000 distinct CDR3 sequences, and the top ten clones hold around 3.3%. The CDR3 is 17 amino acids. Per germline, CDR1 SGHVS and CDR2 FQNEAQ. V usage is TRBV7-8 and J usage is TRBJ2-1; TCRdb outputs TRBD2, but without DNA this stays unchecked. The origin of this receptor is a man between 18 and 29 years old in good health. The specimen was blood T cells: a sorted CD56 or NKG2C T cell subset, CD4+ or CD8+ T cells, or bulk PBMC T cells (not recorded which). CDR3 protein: CASSLELGQRRYNEQFF.